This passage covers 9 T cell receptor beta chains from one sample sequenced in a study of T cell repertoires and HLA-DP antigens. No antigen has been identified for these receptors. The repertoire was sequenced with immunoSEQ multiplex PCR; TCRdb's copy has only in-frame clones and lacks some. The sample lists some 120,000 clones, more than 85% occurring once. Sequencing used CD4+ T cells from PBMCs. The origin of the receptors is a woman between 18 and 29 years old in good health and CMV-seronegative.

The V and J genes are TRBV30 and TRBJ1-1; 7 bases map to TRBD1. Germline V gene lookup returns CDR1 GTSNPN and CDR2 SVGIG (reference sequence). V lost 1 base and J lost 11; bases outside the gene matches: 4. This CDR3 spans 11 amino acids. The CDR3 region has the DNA TGTGCCTGGAGTGAAGGGGGCAGGGCTTTCTTT. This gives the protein CAWSEGGRAFF.

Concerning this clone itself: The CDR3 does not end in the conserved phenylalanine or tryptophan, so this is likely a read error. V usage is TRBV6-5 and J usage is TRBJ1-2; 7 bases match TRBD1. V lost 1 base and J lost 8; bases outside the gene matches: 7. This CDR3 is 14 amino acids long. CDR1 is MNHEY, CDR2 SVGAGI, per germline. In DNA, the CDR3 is TGTGCCAGCAGTTACTTAGACAGGGCATCCGGCTACACCCTC. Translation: CASSYLDRASGYTL.

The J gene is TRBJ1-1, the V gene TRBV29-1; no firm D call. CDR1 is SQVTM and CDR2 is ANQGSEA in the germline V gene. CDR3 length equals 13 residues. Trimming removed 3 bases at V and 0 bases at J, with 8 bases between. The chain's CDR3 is CSVEPVLNTEAFF. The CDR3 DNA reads TGCAGCGTTGAGCCAGTTCTGAACACTGAAGCTTTCTTT.

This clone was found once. CDR3 protein: CASSLGGESYNEQFF. The CDR3 coding sequence is TGTGCCAGCAGCTTAGGGGGGGAGTCCTACAATGAGCAGTTCTTC. The chain uses TRBV7-2 and TRBJ2-1, with a tentative D call TRBD2 (6 bases). Germline CDR1 reads SGHTA; CDR2 reads FQGNSA. This CDR3 spans 15 amino acids. Trimming left V 1 base short and J 1 base short, with 8 bases between.

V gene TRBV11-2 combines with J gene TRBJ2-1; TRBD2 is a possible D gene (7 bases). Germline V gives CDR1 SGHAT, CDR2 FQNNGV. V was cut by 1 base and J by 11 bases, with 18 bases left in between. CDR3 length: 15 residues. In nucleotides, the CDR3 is TGTGCCAGCAGCTTAGCCGGAAGAGGCGGGGGCAAGCAGTTCTTC. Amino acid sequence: CASSLAGRGGGKQFF.

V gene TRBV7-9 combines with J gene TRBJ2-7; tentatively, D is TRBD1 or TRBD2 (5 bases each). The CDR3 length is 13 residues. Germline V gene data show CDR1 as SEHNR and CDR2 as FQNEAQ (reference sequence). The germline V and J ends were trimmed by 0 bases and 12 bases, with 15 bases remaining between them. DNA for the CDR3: TGTGCCAGCAGCTTAGCGGGGGTTTCGGGTACGTACGTC. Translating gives CASSLAGVSGTYV.

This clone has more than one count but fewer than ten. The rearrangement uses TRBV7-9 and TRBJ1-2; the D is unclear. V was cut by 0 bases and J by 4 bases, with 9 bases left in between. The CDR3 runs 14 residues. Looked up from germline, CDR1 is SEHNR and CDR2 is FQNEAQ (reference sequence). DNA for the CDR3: TGTGCCAGCAGCTTAGCGTATGGGCCCTATGGCTACACCTTC. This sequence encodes CASSLAYGPYGYTF.

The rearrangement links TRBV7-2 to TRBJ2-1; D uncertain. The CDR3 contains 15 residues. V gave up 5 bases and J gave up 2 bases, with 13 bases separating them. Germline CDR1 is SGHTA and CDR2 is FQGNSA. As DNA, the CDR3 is TGTGCCAGCAGCCCCGGGTTGGCGCCCTACAATGAGCAGTTCTTC. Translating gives CASSPGLAPYNEQFF.

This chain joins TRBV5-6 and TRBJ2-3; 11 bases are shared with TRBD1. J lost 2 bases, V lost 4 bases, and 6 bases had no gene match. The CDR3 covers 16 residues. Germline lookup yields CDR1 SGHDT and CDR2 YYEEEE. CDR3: CASSGPGQGVTDTQYF. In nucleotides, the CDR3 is TGTGCCAGCAGCGGTCCGGGACAGGGGGTCACAGATACGCAGTATTTT.